This paragraph covers one T cell receptor beta chain sequence. Its target antigen remains unknown. Base qualities are not provided; no much larger clone lies one nucleotide away. This sample is drawn from a study of shared clonotypes between healthy human individuals (dated by TCRdb to about 2020). In the study overall: Three men and a couple of women, aged 18 to 49 years, made up the cohort. For each donor, CD4 naive and CD4 memory were each run on three plates, CD8 naive on two plates, and CD8 memory on one plate. The study deeply sequenced blood TCR repertoires of five healthy adults to estimate repertoire size and the extent of clonotype sharing between individuals. To increase sequencing depth and limit assay-specific biases, TCR repertoire library preparation and sequencing were carried out by different laboratories using diverse techniques. Per donor, leukapheresis produced somewhere between about 0.8 and 9 billion PBMCs.

Using the deep immunoSEQ assay, multiplex PCR amplified TCR CDR3 regions from genomic DNA. Extracted genomic DNA from each cell subset was distributed evenly across all wells of several immunoSEQ 96-well plates, and each plate was treated as a replicate. For sorted subsets, about 0.2 ug genomic DNA, equal to about 30,000 T cell genomes, was loaded into each replicate PCR. Purified libraries were measured with a Qubit 3.0 fluorometer, size-checked on a Bioanalyzer 2100, and measured again with the KAPA Library Quantification kit. Every immunoSEQ 96-well plate was sequenced on a dedicated single-read 150-cycle Illumina NextSeq 550 flow cell. The paper's processing steps were these. Because only junctional sequences without quality scores were contained in the immunoSEQ output, filtering matching that applied to full-length reads could not be performed. Sequences were annotated with PyIR, a Python wrapper for IgBLAST v1.9, using IMGT germline references to assign V/J genes and CDR3. Reads were removed for weak V/J assignments (E-value above 1e-6), missing CDR3, stop codons, out-of-frame junctions, or ambiguous translated residues. V3J clonotypes were defined as sequences sharing an identical inferred V gene, J gene, and CDR3 amino acid sequence. The percentage overlap between two repertoires was calculated by dividing the number of shared unique clonotypes by the size of the smaller repertoire. Repertoire richness was assessed with RTK rarefaction, the Chao1 estimator, and Recon v2.1 estimates of unobserved clonotypes. For all TCRbeta clonotypes obtained by the gDNA method from a few donors, generation probabilities were computed with OLGA. Held by TCRdb, this immuneACCESS table contains in-frame sequences only and omits some clones. Under half of the omission traces to an unresolved V gene where checked; the cause of the rest is unknown. V, J and clone size are taken as reported in that table, and D and trimming were inferred from the DNA itself. This sample gives 900,000 to 1,200,000 clones in total; roughly 74% of them show up just once. 0.5% to 0.65% of the sample is taken by the ten largest.

Donors were healthy HIV-negative adults with no recently reported acute infections or vaccinations. All donors were Caucasian adults living in Nashville, Tennessee, USA. CD4+ T cells were enriched through magnetic negative selection, after which naive cells were positively selected on CD45RA and the remaining negative fraction served as the memory subset. After blood collection by leukapheresis, PBMCs were isolated using Ficoll-Histopaque density gradient centrifugation and then cryopreserved in the vapor phase of liquid nitrogen. Analytical flow cytometry was used to check the purity and quantity of each magnetically sorted T cell population. Genomic DNA was isolated from every sorted fraction and measured by UV absorbance on a Nanodrop 2000c. Beyond this particular receptor, the publication reports: Higher generation probabilities were observed for clonotypes shared by all four sorted-subset donors than for non-shared clonotypes. Across four donors, about 5% of naive CD4, roughly 3.8% of naive CD8, about 2.3% of memory CD4, and about 0.4% of memory CD8 clonotypes were shared. Based on pairwise subsampling, the degree of clonotype sharing among donors was expected to be affected by sequencing depth. Sampling was limited to blood, and TCR repertoires in tissue likely differ from TCR repertoires in blood. Larger estimated clonotype richness was generally found for naive subsets than for memory subsets. Rarefaction of sorted-subset datasets indicated incomplete sequencing despite the large sequencing depth. The genetic and exposure-history diversity represented was limited by the small number of donors.

Spanning cysteine to phenylalanine, the CDR3 consists of 13 amino acids. CDR3 DNA only is kept here, 39 bases in frame from base 1. As encoded in the germline V gene, CDR1 is SQVTM while CDR2 is ANQGSEA. V and J are trimmed by 7 bases and 2 bases, and the gene matches miss 8 bases of the junction. This clonotype originated in a man younger than 35 in good health. Some clones in this sample may be carry-over from other donors' samples. The chain employs TRBV29-1 and TRBJ2-7; 7 of the junction bases match TRBD2. The sample was memory CD4+ T cells from PBMCs. Interpreted using the paper, the cell subset or site label stands for: CD45RA-negative fraction. The CDR3 reads CSALRGGTYEQYF. The sequence in DNA is TGCAGCGCATTGAGGGGAGGGACCTACGAGCAGTACTTC.